Sequencing of this T cell receptor beta chain was carried out in a study of T-cell reconstitution after alpha-beta-depleted transplantation in children. This clonotype was seen only a few times. It was with unique molecular identifiers that the TCRbeta library was prepared. TCRdb called the PCR reads again in MiXCR, with one record for every CDR3 protein. The sample yields about 600,000 distinct CDR3 sequences, approximately 10% seen once. The CDR3 covers 16 residues. V lost 2 bases and J lost 7; bases outside the gene matches: 8. The germline gives CDR1 SQVTM, CDR2 ANQGSEA. Sequenced material: PBMCs from the stem cell graft donor, taken from the stem cell graft. The rearrangement links TRBV29-1 to TRBJ2-7, with TRBD2 matching 16 bases. This receptor was identified in a human donor who donated a stem cell graft to a child with acute myeloid leukemia. In nucleotides, the CDR3 is TGCAGCGTTGAACTCGGGACTAGCGGGAGGGCCTGGGAGCAGTACTTC. Amino acids: CSVELGTSGRAWEQYF.